The entry that follows covers one T cell receptor beta chain sequence. Its cognate antigen is unknown. The source of the sample is a study of vaccination and CD4 T cells after COVID-19. The CDR3 extends over 15 amino acids. V dropped 3 bases and J dropped 1; count of bases not matched to a gene: 1. Per the germline V gene, CDR1 is GTSNPN and CDR2 is SVGIG (reference sequence). Cultured CD4+ T-cell DNA underwent Oncomine TCR Beta short-read sequencing. TCRdb passed the PCR reads through MiXCR, listing each CDR3 protein once. The sample lists 15,000 or so distinct CDR3 sequences; less than 60% were seen once. The treatment: approximately 11-day PBMC culture with coronavirus spike peptide pools or control peptides (ViraFEST assay).

The sequences come from cultured CD4+ T cells from blood, collected after SARS-CoV-2 vaccination. J is TRBJ1-6 and V is TRBV30; 9 bases agree with TRBD1. This receptor was identified in a human donor with COVID-19. The CDR3 sequence: CAWRTGGSYNSPLHF. The CDR3 nucleotides read TGTGCCTGGAGGACAGGGGGATCCTATAATTCACCCCTCCACTTT. Based on the CDR3 plus reference TRBV30 and TRBJ1-6, the full variable domain is SQTIHQWPATLVQPVGSPLSLECTVEGTSNPNLYWYRQAAGRGLQLLFYSVGIGQISSEVPQNLSASRPQDRQFILSSKKLLLSDSGFYLCAWRTGGSYNSPLHFGNGTRLTVT.